Below are 30 T cell receptor beta chains sequenced from a single sample in a study of control samples from healthy donors and cancer patients. Libraries were prepared by immunoSEQ multiplex PCR; TCRdb keeps only in-frame clonotypes and omits some of them. The profile covers just over 150,000 clones, with roughly 89% appearing a single time and about 12% taken by the ten largest. Sample: blood. The receptors here all came from a man aged 25 to 40 in good health.

The sample holds a few counts of this clone. The V gene is TRBV28, the J gene TRBJ2-1; 9 bases are a match to TRBD1. Losses at the gene ends were 5 bases for V and 13 bases for J; bases not matched to a gene: 9. CDR1 MDHEN and CDR2 SYDVKM come from the germline V gene. The CDR3 extends over 13 amino acids. In DNA, the CDR3 is TGTGCCAGCAGTCCGCCGGGACAGGGCCACCAGTTCTTC. Translated, it gives CASSPPGQGHQFF. The full variable domain, completed using reference TRBV28 and TRBJ2-1, is DVKVTQSSRYLVKRTGEKVFLECVQDMDHENMFWYRQDPGLGLRLIYFSYDVKMKEKGDIPEGYSVSREKKERFSLILESASTNQTSMYLCASSPPGQGHQFFGPGTRLTVL.

This clone was found a few times. The rearrangement uses TRBV9 and TRBJ2-3, with D tentatively TRBD2 (5 bases). Per germline, CDR1 SGDLS and CDR2 YYNGEE. This CDR3 spans 13 amino acids. Trimming removed 2 bases from V and 5 bases from J, with 9 bases in between. The CDR3 is CASSVDGIDTQYF. The CDR3 DNA reads TGTGCCAGCAGCGTTGACGGGATAGATACGCAGTATTTT.

The CDR3 sequence is CASSPIWTGTYSNQPQHF. The CDR3 nucleotides are TGTGCCAGCAGCCCGATATGGACAGGCACATATAGCAATCAGCCCCAGCATTTT. The chain joins TRBV5-5 to TRBJ1-5, with 7 bases that match TRBD1. CDR3 size: 18 residues. Germline V lookup: CDR1 SGHKS, CDR2 YYEKEE (reference sequence). With 4 bases clipped from V and 0 bases from J, the junction kept 13 bases outside the gene matches. Filled out from reference TRBV5-5 and TRBJ1-5, the complete variable domain reads DAGVTQSPTHLIKTRGQQVTLRCSPISGHKSVSWYQQVLGQGPQFIFQYYEKEERGRGNFPDRFSARQFPNYSSELNVNALLLGDSALYLCASSPIWTGTYSNQPQHFGDGTRLSIL.

The chain combines TRBV27 with TRBJ1-5; tentatively, D is TRBD1 (5 bases). Trimming took off 2 bases at V and 2 bases at J, with 10 bases between the two ends. The CDR3 spans 15 residues. Germline CDR1 reads MNHEY; CDR2 reads SMNVEV (reference sequence). CDR3 sequence reads: CASSLGQGGNQPQHF. The CDR3 region has the DNA TGTGCCAGCAGTTTAGGTCAGGGAGGCAATCAGCCCCAGCATTTT.

The J gene is TRBJ1-4, the V gene TRBV18; D remains unclear. The CDR3 sequence is 13 residues long. Trimming cost V 2 bases and J 8 bases, with 9 bases left between them. Germline loops: CDR1 KGHSH, CDR2 LQKENI. CDR3: CASSPGSGEKLFF. The DNA for the CDR3 is TGTGCCAGCTCACCAGGTTCGGGGGAAAAACTGTTTTTT. The full variable domain, rest sourced from reference TRBV18 and TRBJ1-4, is NAGVMQNPRHLVRRRGQEARLRCSPMKGHSHVYWYRQLPEEGLKFMVYLQKENIIDESGMPKERFSAEFPKEGPSILRIQQVVRGDSAAYFCASSPGSGEKLFFGSGTQLSVL.

The V and J genes are TRBV3-1 (or the pseudogene TRBV3-2) and TRBJ1-2; the D gene is possibly TRBD1 (5 bases). The V gene's germline CDR1 is LGHDT and CDR2 YNNKEL (reference sequence). The CDR3 covers 14 residues. The germline V and J ends were trimmed by 0 bases and 8 bases, with 13 bases remaining between them. The CDR3 DNA reads TGTGCCAGCAGCCAAGACTCCCCTCGGGACGGCTACACCTTC. Amino acids: CASSQDSPRDGYTF.

The chain is built from TRBV6-5 and TRBJ2-2; D is perhaps TRBD1 or TRBD2 (5 bases each). The ends were cut back, 6 bases at V and 3 bases at J, with 11 bases in the middle. This CDR3 has 14 amino acids. CDR1 is MNHEY, CDR2 SVGAGI, per germline. The CDR3 protein is CASSQEGYTGELFF. CDR3 sequence (DNA): TGTGCCAGCAGCCAAGAGGGGTACACCGGGGAGCTGTTTTTT.

The chain employs TRBV3-1 (or the pseudogene TRBV3-2) and TRBJ2-7, with 9 positions matching TRBD1. V lost 1 base and J lost 4; bases outside the gene matches: 11. The CDR3 covers 17 residues. CDR1 and CDR2 (germline): LGHDT, YNNKEL (reference sequence). This CDR3 reads CASSQGLPGQGTYEQYF. For the CDR3, the DNA is TGTGCCAGCAGCCAAGGTCTCCCGGGACAGGGTACGTACGAGCAGTACTTC.

This sequence joins TRBV9 and TRBJ2-1; a possible D gene is TRBD2 (5 bases). This CDR3 contains 14 residues. Germline V gives CDR1 SGDLS, CDR2 YYNGEE. The germline V and J ends were trimmed by 4 bases and 7 bases, with 15 bases remaining between them. This chain's CDR3 is CASSYEGRGNEQFF. In nucleotides, the CDR3 is TGTGCCAGCAGCTACGAGGGCCGAGGGAATGAGCAGTTCTTC.

This chain links TRBV2 with TRBJ2-7; 7 positions match TRBD1. CDR3 length: 14 residues. The germline gives CDR1 SNHLY, CDR2 FYNNEI. V shed 11 bases and J 3 bases; nucleotides not matched to a gene: 13. CDR3 protein: CASKGLGTDYEQYF. The DNA for the CDR3 is TGTGCCTCGAAAGGTCTGGGGACAGACTACGAGCAGTACTTC.

The chain couples TRBV6-5 to TRBJ1-5; the D is unclear. The V gene's germline CDR1 is MNHEY and CDR2 SVGAGI. Trimming stripped 8 bases from V and 7 bases from J, with 12 bases between. The CDR3 has 12 residues. The CDR3 region is CASLGSLQPQHF. CDR3 sequence (DNA): TGTGCCAGCCTAGGGAGTCTGCAGCCCCAGCATTTT.

The rearrangement joins TRBV27 to TRBJ2-5; 8 bases match TRBD1. The CDR3 sequence is 13 residues long. Germline CDR1 reads MNHEY; CDR2 reads SMNVEV (reference sequence). V shed 5 bases, J shed 4 bases, and the junction held 3 bases outside the gene matches. The DNA for the CDR3 is TGTGCCAGCAGTCCACAGGGGGGAGAGACCCAGTACTTC. Translated: CASSPQGGETQYF.

The rearrangement links TRBV27 to TRBJ1-6; D unclear. Germline loops: CDR1 MNHEY, CDR2 SMNVEV (reference sequence). V lost 8 bases to trimming and J lost 4 bases, with 12 bases between them. The CDR3 extends over 14 amino acids. The CDR3 protein is CASWIGRYNSPLHF. CDR3 DNA: TGTGCCAGCTGGATAGGACGGTATAATTCACCCCTCCACTTT.

This sequence joins TRBV10-3 and TRBJ2-7, with a possible D match to TRBD1 (6 bases). The CDR3 totals 14 residues. The germline V gene encodes CDR1 ENHRY and CDR2 SYGVKD. Trimming took off 8 bases at V and 2 bases at J, with 16 bases between the two ends. CDR3 residues: CAIGRQDATYEQYF. In DNA form, the CDR3 reads TGTGCCATCGGCCGACAGGACGCAACCTACGAGCAGTACTTC.

V is TRBV6-5 and J is TRBJ1-5; D gene unclear. Per the germline V gene, CDR1 is MNHEY and CDR2 is SVGAGI. Trimming cost V 8 bases and J 0 bases, with 11 bases left between them. The CDR3 sequence is 14 residues long. The CDR3 DNA sequence: TGTGCCAGCCGAAGGTCGTATAGCAATCAGCCCCAGCATTTT. Translating gives CASRRSYSNQPQHF.

The chain uses TRBV19 and TRBJ1-1; D is uncertain. Looked up from germline, CDR1 is LNHDA and CDR2 is SQIVND (reference sequence). Between the trimmed V and J ends, which lost 2 bases and 1 base, there was a span of 8 bases. The CDR3 loop spans 14 amino acids. For the CDR3, the DNA is TGTGCCAGTAGTATAACGGGCAGGAACACTGAAGCTTTCTTT. Residues: CASSITGRNTEAFF.

The table lists this clone with a count of one. This chain uses TRBV3-1 (or the pseudogene TRBV3-2) with TRBJ1-5, with D unresolved. V gave up 0 bases and J gave up 6 bases, with 12 bases separating them. This CDR3 is 15 amino acids long. Looked up from germline, CDR1 is LGHDT and CDR2 is YNNKEL (reference sequence). The CDR3 loop is CASSQDLVLGQPQHF. As DNA, the CDR3 is TGTGCCAGCAGCCAAGATCTTGTCTTAGGTCAGCCCCAGCATTTT.

V and J are TRBV21-1 and TRBJ1-2. TRBV21-1 represents a pseudogene. There are 14 residues in the CDR3. The CDR3 here is CASSKDLHEDGYTF. The DNA for the CDR3 is TGTGCCAGCAGCAAAGACCTCCATGAGGATGGCTACACCTTC.

The V and J genes are TRBV23-1 and TRBJ1-4; D is unresolved. TRBV23-1 is designated an ORF whose function remains uncertain. The CDR3 runs 17 residues. Deletions cut 0 bases from V and 3 bases from J, with 14 bases between. CDR3 sequence reads: CASSQSKPVEANEKLFF. DNA of the CDR3: TGCGCCAGCAGTCAATCGAAACCGGTTGAGGCTAATGAAAAACTGTTTTTT.

Points on this clone: The sample contains more than one DNA sequence encoding this CDR3. The chain links TRBV19 to TRBJ2-3; D assignment may be TRBD1 or TRBD2 (5 bases each). The germline gives CDR1 LNHDA, CDR2 SQIVND (reference sequence). The CDR3 loop spans 12 amino acids. Trimming left V 4 bases short and J 3 bases short, with 5 bases between. The CDR3 nucleotides are TGTGCCAGTAGTAGGGGGACAGATACGCAGTATTTT. This sequence encodes CASSRGTDTQYF. The whole variable domain, filled in from reference TRBV19 and TRBJ2-3, reads DGGITQSPKYLFRKEGQNVTLSCEQNLNHDAMYWYRQDPGQGLRLIYYSQIVNDFQKGDIAEGYSVSREKKESFPLTVTSAQKNPTAFYLCASSRGTDTQYFGPGTRLTVL.

V is TRBV5-1 and J is TRBJ2-1, with D possibly being TRBD2 (6 bases). This CDR3 has 14 amino acids. Trimming took off 5 bases at V and 5 bases at J, with 14 bases between the two ends. CDR1 is SGHRS and CDR2 is YFSETQ in the germline V gene. Written as DNA, the CDR3 is TGCGCCAGCAGACTCGGGACTGCCGACAATGAGCAGTTCTTC. This encodes CASRLGTADNEQFF.

The gene calls are TRBV5-5 and TRBJ2-2; D may match TRBD1 or TRBD2 (6 bases each). Trimming took off 6 bases at V and 3 bases at J, with 12 bases between the two ends. The CDR3 is 14 amino acids. CDR1 is SGHKS and CDR2 is YYEKEE in the germline V gene (reference sequence). This CDR3 is CASKGGADTGELFF. The CDR3 DNA follows: TGTGCCAGCAAGGGGGGCGCGGACACCGGGGAGCTGTTTTTT.

Only a few counts were recorded for this clone. The chain couples TRBV19 to TRBJ2-7; weak D call: TRBD1 (6 bases). The V end was cut by 3 bases, the J end by 5 bases, with 14 bases between. Per germline, CDR1 LNHDA and CDR2 SQIVND (reference sequence). There are 14 residues in the CDR3. CDR3 coding DNA: TGTGCCAGTAGTATCCCAGGGGAAAAGGACGAGCAGTACTTC. It yields the protein CASSIPGEKDEQYF.

The chain uses TRBV3-1 (or the pseudogene TRBV3-2) and TRBJ2-5, with 7 bases identical to TRBD1. V dropped 4 bases and J dropped 3; count of bases not matched to a gene: 5. The CDR3 is 14 residues long. Germline CDR1 and CDR2: LGHDT and YNNKEL (reference sequence). CDR3 amino acids: CASSLHGQEETQYF. CDR3 nucleotides: TGTGCCAGCAGCCTACACGGACAGGAAGAGACCCAGTACTTC.

The J gene is TRBJ1-1, the V gene TRBV5-1, with TRBD1 as a possible D gene (6 bases). Germline V gene lookup returns CDR1 SGHRS and CDR2 YFSETQ. The CDR3 sequence is 15 residues long. V was clipped by 5 bases and J by 3 bases, with 17 bases between them. The DNA of the CDR3 is TGCGCCAGCAGGGCAACTGGGCAGGGGCACACTGAAGCTTTCTTT. Its protein is CASRATGQGHTEAFF.

This clone was observed once. The chain recombines TRBV7-9 with TRBJ2-1; no definite D call. Trimming took 1 base from V and 4 from J, leaving 5 bases between them. The length of the CDR3 is 13 residues. Germline V gene sequence: CDR1 SEHNR, CDR2 FQNEAQ (reference sequence). Written as DNA, the CDR3 is TGTGCCAGCAGCTTAGACCCTTACAATGAGCAGTTCTTC. Translation gives CASSLDPYNEQFF.

V is TRBV18 and J is TRBJ1-5; 7 bases are shared with TRBD1. Per the germline V gene, CDR1 is KGHSH and CDR2 is LQKENI. Trimming removed 4 bases from V and 2 bases from J; junction bases left unmatched: 8. The CDR3 totals 16 residues. CDR3: CASSRATGAGNQPQHF. In DNA form, the CDR3 reads TGTGCCAGCTCACGGGCCACAGGGGCCGGCAATCAGCCCCAGCATTTT.

V is TRBV27 and J is TRBJ1-3, with D unresolved. Germline CDR1 MNHEY, CDR2 SMNVEV (reference sequence). The CDR3 is 13 amino acids. V was clipped by 6 bases and J by 4 bases, with 10 bases between them. This CDR3 reads CASRGNSGNTIYF. The CDR3 region has the DNA TGTGCCAGCAGGGGGAATTCAGGAAACACCATATATTTT.

This clone has only a few counts. The chain is built from TRBV6-5 and TRBJ2-7, with TRBD1 identical over 11 bases. The CDR3 is made up of 16 amino acids. The J segment lost 4 bases and the V segment lost 2 bases, leaving 7 bases of the junction unmatched. From germline, CDR1 is MNHEY and CDR2 SVGAGI. The DNA for the CDR3 is TGTGCCAGCAGTTACGGGTCCGGGACAGGGGGATACGAGCAGTACTTC. Its translation: CASSYGSGTGGYEQYF.

The chain links TRBV10-3 to TRBJ1-1, with 9 bases fitting TRBD1. The CDR3 is 13 residues long. The V gene end was trimmed by 11 bases and the J gene end by 13 bases; junction bases not matched to a gene: 17. The germline CDR1 and CDR2 sequences are ENHRY and SYGVKD. CDR3 nucleotide sequence: TGTGCCCTCCGAGGTTCTGGGGGACAGGGTATTTTCTTT. It translates to CALRGSGGQGIFF.